The T cell receptor (beta chain) under discussion was sequenced for a study of T cell responses to AZD1222 COVID-19 vaccine. Trimming pared 7 bases from V and 0 bases from J, leaving 19 bases between. The CDR3 runs to 17 residues. Germline V gives CDR1 SGDLS, CDR2 YYNGEE. Clones were read by immunoSEQ multiplex PCR, and TCRdb kept only the in-frame ones, dropping some. The data show 100,000 to 140,000 clones, with about 92% seen just once and under 9.5% held by the top ten. The TCR sequence derives from an adult who received the AZD1222 COVID-19 vaccine. This rearrangement joins TRBV9 to TRBJ2-2; D remains unclear. The input for sequencing was peripheral blood, taken 28 days after the second AZD1222 dose. For the CDR3, the DNA is TGTGCCAGCCCTACGAGTCCCAGTTACCCGAACACCGGGGAGCTGTTTTTT. Its protein product is CASPTSPSYPNTGELFF.